The 31 T cell receptor beta chains below come from one sample, sequenced in a study of response to subunit inactivated influenza vaccine. TCRdb independently ran MiXCR on the RT-PCR reads; one entry per CDR3 protein. The sample carries hundreds of thousands of distinct CDR3 sequences, approximately 14% recorded once. The source material was PBMCs from blood, sampled 11 to 12 days after vaccination. These receptors all come from a man aged 50-60 years who received an inactivated influenza vaccine.

This clonotype was detected a few times. This sequence joins TRBV6-5 and TRBJ2-1; 8 nucleotides align to TRBD1. J was trimmed by 10 bases and V by 4 bases; bases with no gene match: 12. The CDR3 covers 15 residues. Germline V gene sequence: CDR1 MNHEY, CDR2 SVGAGI. The CDR3 here is CASSLYGTGAQEQFF. The CDR3 DNA reads TGTGCCAGCAGTTTATACGGGACAGGAGCCCAGGAGCAGTTCTTC.

The chain combines TRBV21-1 with TRBJ2-7; TRBD1, the D gene given by the table, was not confirmed from the DNA. TRBV21-1 is assigned pseudogene status. This CDR3 has 14 amino acids. CDR3 loop: CASSKVGTWYEQYF. Here the CDR3 DNA reads TGTGCCAGCAGCAAAGTTGGGACATGGTACGAGCAGTACTTC.

This clonotype was seen a handful of times. The gene calls are TRBV20-1 and TRBJ2-7; 11 bases fit TRBD2. Germline V gene data show CDR1 as DFQATT and CDR2 as SNEGSKA (reference sequence). The length of the CDR3 is 14 residues. The V gene end was trimmed by 5 bases and the J gene end by 0 bases; junction bases not matched to a gene: 3. In DNA, the CDR3 is TGCAGTGCTCTTAGCGGGGGGGCCTCCTACGAGCAGTACTTC. It specifies CSALSGGASYEQYF.

This chain links TRBV7-8 with TRBJ1-6; D is unclear. The CDR3 contains 14 residues. Germline V gene sequence: CDR1 SGHVS, CDR2 FQNEAQ. Trimming left V 5 bases short and J 3 bases short, with 8 bases between. DNA of the CDR3: TGTGCCAGCAGCCTCCCGGGCTATAATTCACCCCTCCACTTT. Translating gives CASSLPGYNSPLHF.

The genes are TRBV24-1 and TRBJ2-1, with 14 bases fitting TRBD2. V trimming: 10 bases; J trimming: 6 bases; junction bases outside the gene matches: 7. Germline V gene data show CDR1 as KGHDR and CDR2 as SFDVKD. This CDR3 has 15 residues. The CDR3, as DNA: TGTGCCACTAGTCTCGGGACTAGCGGGGGCAATGAGCAGTTCTTC. Translated: CATSLGTSGGNEQFF.

V is TRBV29-1 and J is TRBJ1-3; 7 nucleotides line up with TRBD1. This CDR3 contains 15 residues. V was pared by 0 bases and J by 3 bases, with 5 bases of the junction left unmatched. The germline V gene encodes CDR1 SQVTM and CDR2 ANQGSEA. CDR3 DNA: TGCAGCGTTGAAGAAGGACGGACAGGTGGAAACACCATATATTTT. Protein: CSVEEGRTGGNTIYF. The full variable domain, rest sourced from reference TRBV29-1 and TRBJ1-3, is SAVISQKPSRDICQRGTSLTIQCQVDSQVTMMFWYRQQPGQSLTLIATANQGSEATYESGFVIDKFPISRPNLTFSTLTVSNMSPEDSSIYLCSVEEGRTGGNTIYFGEGSWLTVV.

This clonotype was counted a few times. The chain combines TRBV27 with TRBJ2-7; TRBD1 aligns across 7 bases. V trimming: 6 bases; J trimming: 4 bases; junction bases outside the gene matches: 12. This CDR3 is built from 15 residues. The germline gives CDR1 MNHEY, CDR2 SMNVEV (reference sequence). CDR3 amino acids: CASRLNRGIWYEQYF. CDR3 nucleotides: TGTGCCAGCAGGTTGAACAGGGGAATCTGGTACGAGCAGTACTTC.

In its sample, this clonotype was seen a few times. A junction boundary mismatches the germline segment, possibly from a read error. The chain has TRBV20-1 and TRBJ2-1; 7 bases align to TRBD2. This CDR3 is built from 16 residues. Per the germline V gene, CDR1 is DFQATT and CDR2 is SNEGSKA (reference sequence). The CDR3: CCARLLASGGYNEQFF. In DNA, the CDR3 is TGCTGTGCTAGGCTTCTGGCTAGCGGCGGATACAATGAGCAGTTCTTC.

The table lists this clonotype with many counts. The chain couples TRBV7-9 to TRBJ1-4; D is unresolved. This CDR3 region has 15 residues. Germline V gene sequence: CDR1 SEHNR, CDR2 FQNEAQ (reference sequence). The ends were cut back, 5 bases at V and 0 bases at J, with 10 bases in the middle. The CDR3 nucleotides are TGTGCCAGCAGCGCAGACGTGGCAACTAATGAAAAACTGTTTTTT. This sequence encodes CASSADVATNEKLFF. Filled out from reference TRBV7-9 and TRBJ1-4, the complete variable domain reads DTGVSQNPRHKITKRGQNVTFRCDPISEHNRLYWYRQTLGQGPEFLTYFQNEAQLEKSRLLSDRFSAERPKGSFSTLEIQRTEQGDSAMYLCASSADVATNEKLFFGSGTQLSVL.

The V gene is TRBV11-1, the J gene TRBJ1-5; a weak D match, TRBD1 (5 bases). Germline CDR1 SGHAT, CDR2 FQDESV (reference sequence). V shed 5 bases and J shed 7 bases, with 24 bases lying between them. The CDR3 has 17 residues. This CDR3 is CASSLAVGPGRGQPQHF. CDR3 DNA: TGTGCCAGCAGCCTCGCCGTCGGGCCAGGGCGCGGACAGCCCCAGCATTTT. The whole variable domain, remainder taken from reference TRBV11-1 and TRBJ1-5, is EAEVAQSPRYKITEKSQAVAFWCDPISGHATLYWYRQILGQGPELLVQFQDESVVDDSQLPKDRFSAERLKGVDSTLKIQPAELGDSAMYLCASSLAVGPGRGQPQHFGDGTRLSIL.

The V gene is TRBV24-1, the J gene TRBJ2-5, with 12 bases matching TRBD1. The V and J ends lost 10 bases and 5 bases, in that order; junction bases with no gene match: 7. The CDR3 has 14 residues. CDR1 and CDR2 from the germline V gene are KGHDR and SFDVKD. CDR3 in amino acids: CATAGQGAWETQYF. Here the CDR3 DNA reads TGTGCCACTGCGGGACAGGGGGCCTGGGAGACCCAGTACTTC.

There are a few counts of this clonotype. V and J are TRBV12-3 or TRBV12-4 and TRBJ2-1, with 9 bases matching TRBD2. This CDR3 contains 15 residues. Trimming cost V 8 bases and J 2 bases; bases outside gene matches: 7. Written as DNA, the CDR3 is TGTGCCAGCGGATTAGCGGGAGTAGCCTACAATGAGCAGTTCTTC. Translating gives CASGLAGVAYNEQFF.

This clonotype appeared many times. The gene calls are TRBV14 and TRBJ2-1; D tentatively reads TRBD1 or TRBD2 (5 bases each). V lost 4 bases and J lost 0, with 16 bases in between. The CDR3 runs to 17 residues. Per germline, CDR1 SGHDN and CDR2 FVKESK. The CDR3 DNA sequence: TGTGCCAGCAGCCCCGTTGGGGGTAAGAGCTCCTACAATGAGCAGTTCTTC. Translation gives CASSPVGGKSSYNEQFF. The variable domain in full, completed from reference TRBV14 and TRBJ2-1, reads EAGVTQFPSHSVIEKGQTVTLRCDPISGHDNLYWYRRVMGKEIKFLLHFVKESKQDESGMPNNRFLAERTGGTYSTLKVQPAELEDSGVYFCASSPVGGKSSYNEQFFGPGTRLTVL.

This clonotype occurred many times. The chain links TRBV15 to TRBJ2-3; 14 nucleotides align to TRBD2. V lost 4 bases to trimming and J lost 5 bases; unmatched junction nucleotides: 11. Germline V gene data show CDR1 as LNHNV and CDR2 as YYDKDF (reference sequence). The CDR3 spans 18 residues. CDR3 sequence (DNA): TGTGCCACCAGCACGGGATGGGGACTAGCGGGAGTCGGAGATACGCAGTATTTT. As protein: CATSTGWGLAGVGDTQYF.

This clonotype was seen a handful of times. The CDR3 region has the DNA TGTGCCAGCAGCTCGGATTGGGGGCCTAAGCCCCAGCATTTT. This codes for CASSSDWGPKPQHF. The chain is built from TRBV5-5 and TRBJ1-5, with a tentative D call TRBD1 (6 bases). This CDR3 has 14 residues. The V gene lost 3 bases and the J gene lost 8 bases, with 15 bases spanning the gap. Germline values: CDR1 SGHKS, CDR2 YYEKEE (reference sequence).

The chain carries TRBV6-1 and TRBJ2-5; 7 bases map to TRBD1. The germline CDR1 and CDR2 sequences are MNHNS and SASEGT. CDR3 length: 14 amino acids. V trimming: 5 bases; J trimming: 4 bases; junction bases outside the gene matches: 7. CDR3 loop: CASSQRQGRETQYF. The CDR3 nucleotides read TGTGCCAGCAGTCAACGACAGGGAAGAGAGACCCAGTACTTC.

The chain uses TRBV29-1 and TRBJ2-3, with 8 bases that match TRBD1. The CDR3 has 13 residues. Germline CDR1 is SQVTM and CDR2 is ANQGSEA. V gave up 6 bases and J gave up 4 bases; unmatched junction bases: 6. CDR3: CSVGRGRSDTQYF. DNA for the CDR3: TGCAGCGTAGGCAGGGGGCGATCAGATACGCAGTATTTT.

The rearrangement joins TRBV6-1 to TRBJ2-3; D is undetermined. Germline V gene lookup returns CDR1 MNHNS and CDR2 SASEGT. The V end lost 4 bases, the J end lost 0 bases, and 8 bases lay between the germline ends. The CDR3 is 14 amino acids. The CDR3 loop is CASSVVRSTDTQYF. The CDR3 DNA reads as TGTGCCAGCAGTGTTGTGCGGAGCACAGATACGCAGTATTTT.

The table lists this clonotype with a few counts. The chain employs TRBV7-3 and TRBJ2-5; 8 bases map to TRBD1. The CDR3 has 14 amino acids. CDR1 is SGHTA and CDR2 is FQGTGA in the germline V gene. Trimming removed 5 bases from V and 5 bases from J; junction bases left unmatched: 7. The chain's CDR3 is CASSRTGGRETQYF. The CDR3 DNA reads as TGTGCCAGCAGCCGAACAGGGGGTCGGGAGACCCAGTACTTC.

There are many counts of this clonotype. The V gene is TRBV12-3 or TRBV12-4, the J gene TRBJ2-2; possibly TRBD1 for D (6 bases). The CDR3 spans 14 residues. V gave up 5 bases and J gave up 8 bases, with 15 bases separating them. CDR3 amino acids: CASSPDRSKGELFF. Written as DNA, the CDR3 is TGTGCCAGCAGTCCCGACAGGTCGAAGGGGGAGCTGTTTTTT.

There are a few counts of this clonotype. The V call is TRBV5-1, the J call TRBJ2-3; D not resolved. Trimming stripped 2 bases from V and 1 base from J, with 8 bases between. From germline, CDR1 is SGHRS and CDR2 YFSETQ. The CDR3 extends over 14 amino acids. CDR3 nucleotide sequence: TGCGCCAGCAGCTTCTATGGGGGCACAGATACGCAGTATTTT. Its translation: CASSFYGGTDTQYF.

A few counts support this clonotype. The chain joins TRBV7-9 to TRBJ1-1, with TRBD1 identical over 8 bases. The CDR3 spans 14 residues. Germline CDR1 and CDR2: SEHNR and FQNEAQ (reference sequence). The junction had 5 bases not matched to a gene; V was cut back by 1 base and J by 7 bases. The CDR3 loop reads CASSLGGQVFEAFF. CDR3 in DNA: TGTGCCAGCAGCTTAGGGGGACAGGTGTTTGAAGCTTTCTTT.

This chain connects TRBV7-2 to TRBJ2-7, with D hard to call. CDR1 is SGHTA, CDR2 FQGNSA, per germline. The CDR3 runs to 14 residues. Trimming removed 3 bases from V and 1 base from J, with 10 bases in between. The chain's CDR3 is CASSLTVPSYEQYF. The CDR3 nucleotides are TGTGCCAGCAGCTTGACGGTTCCTTCCTACGAGCAGTACTTC.

V and J are TRBV24-1 and TRBJ1-2; 8 positions match TRBD1. V gave up 7 bases and J gave up 7 bases; unmatched junction bases: 10. Germline CDR1 is KGHDR and CDR2 is SFDVKD. The CDR3 loop spans 14 amino acids. The CDR3 sequence: CATRSAGGVSGYTF. DNA for the CDR3: TGTGCCACCAGATCAGCAGGGGGCGTCTCTGGCTACACCTTC.

This chain joins TRBV9 and TRBJ1-2, with TRBD1 as a possible D gene (6 bases). CDR3 length equals 13 residues. The V gene's germline CDR1 is SGDLS and CDR2 YYNGEE. V gave up 3 bases and J gave up 3 bases, with 9 bases separating them. The CDR3 nucleotides are TGTGCCAGCAGCGGGACAGATTACTATGGCTACACCTTC. Protein sequence: CASSGTDYYGYTF. The variable domain in full, with the rest retrieved from reference TRBV9 and TRBJ1-2, is DSGVTQTPKHLITATGQRVTLRCSPRSGDLSVYWYQQSLDQGLQFLIQYYNGEERAKGNILERFSAQQFPDLHSELNLSSLELGDSALYFCASSGTDYYGYTFGSGTRLTVV.

The CDR3 DNA reads TGTGCCAGCAGTTTGACTAGCGGGAGGATTGTAGATACGCAGTATTTT. As protein: CASSLTSGRIVDTQYF. The J gene is TRBJ2-3, the V gene TRBV28, with 13 bases that match TRBD2. The CDR3 spans 16 residues. Per the germline V gene, CDR1 is MDHEN and CDR2 is SYDVKM. V gave up 3 bases and J gave up 5 bases; unmatched junction bases: 5. Full variable domain (outside the CDR3, taken from reference TRBV28 and TRBJ2-3): DVKVTQSSRYLVKRTGEKVFLECVQDMDHENMFWYRQDPGLGLRLIYFSYDVKMKEKGDIPEGYSVSREKKERFSLILESASTNQTSMYLCASSLTSGRIVDTQYFGPGTRLTVL.

The chain couples TRBV12-3 or TRBV12-4 to TRBJ1-2, with 7 bases matching TRBD1. The CDR3 spans 15 residues. After removal of 4 bases from V and 5 bases from J, the junction contained 10 bases not matched to a gene. The CDR3 DNA reads as TGTGCCAGCAGTTCAGGGACAGCCAACCGGTATGGCTACACCTTC. Protein: CASSSGTANRYGYTF.

The chain combines TRBV6-2 or TRBV6-3 with TRBJ2-7; 9 nucleotides line up with TRBD1. V shed 2 bases and J 0 bases; nucleotides not matched to a gene: 11. In germline, CDR1 is MNHEY, CDR2 SVGEGT. CDR3 length: 18 amino acids. Written as DNA, the CDR3 is TGTGCCAGCAGTTACAGGACAGGGGTATTTCTCCTCTCCTACGAGCAGTACTTC. Encoded protein: CASSYRTGVFLLSYEQYF.

This clonotype was recorded a few times. The CDR3 loop is CASKLGRTQPQHF. The DNA for the CDR3 is TGTGCCAGCAAGCTGGGCCGGACTCAGCCCCAGCATTTT. The chain couples TRBV12-3 or TRBV12-4 to TRBJ1-5, with D hard to call. Trimming cost V 7 bases and J 6 bases, with 13 bases left between them. This CDR3 spans 13 amino acids.

This clonotype has just a few counts. The chain uses TRBV7-2 and TRBJ1-5, with no clear D. The CDR3 covers 14 residues. V dropped 2 bases and J dropped 3 bases, with 8 bases sitting between them. Germline CDR1 is SGHTA and CDR2 is FQGNSA. The CDR3 loop is CASSLSRDNQPQHF. The CDR3 DNA reads TGTGCCAGCAGCTTAAGCAGAGACAATCAGCCCCAGCATTTT.

This chain uses TRBV7-8 with TRBJ2-3, with TRBD2 identical over 7 bases. This CDR3 comprises 16 residues. Germline CDR1 reads SGHVS; CDR2 reads FQNEAQ. Germline trimming cut 4 bases from V and 5 bases from J; bases unmatched to any gene: 12. For the CDR3, the DNA is TGTGCCAGCAGCTCCGAGCGACTAGCTTATGTAGATACGCAGTATTTT. Translation: CASSSERLAYVDTQYF.